One sample yielded the 24 T cell receptor beta chains listed below, sequenced in a study of T cells of healthy individuals. TCRdb re-derived calls from the 5' RACE reads in MiXCR, one entry per CDR3 protein. There are 40,000 to 60,000 distinct CDR3 sequences in the sample; roughly 15% occur only once, and about 16% lies in the top ten. The receptors were gathered from a human donor in good health.

This clonotype was observed a few times. The V call is TRBV20-1, the J call TRBJ1-4; weak D call: TRBD1 (5 bases). V lost 4 bases to trimming and J lost 7 bases, with 16 bases between them. This CDR3 contains 14 residues. Germline V gene data show CDR1 as DFQATT and CDR2 as SNEGSKA (reference sequence). The CDR3 region is CSAKQGSRGEKLFF. CDR3 DNA: TGCAGTGCTAAGCAGGGAAGTCGGGGTGAAAAACTGTTTTTT.

The chain uses TRBV29-1 and TRBJ2-7; D is undetermined. The CDR3 sequence is 12 residues long. V lost 5 bases to trimming and J lost 4 bases, with 12 bases between them. Looked up from germline, CDR1 is SQVTM and CDR2 is ANQGSEA. The CDR3 region has the DNA TGCAGCGTTAGGTGGTCACCTTACGAGCAGTACTTC. Amino acids: CSVRWSPYEQYF.

The sample holds a few counts of this clonotype. The chain is built from TRBV27 and TRBJ1-5, with TRBD1 matching 9 bases. Looked up from germline, CDR1 is MNHEY and CDR2 is SMNVEV (reference sequence). With 0 bases clipped from V and 4 bases from J, the junction kept 7 bases outside the gene matches. This CDR3 has 17 residues. This CDR3 reads CASSLSGGDRANQPQHF. CDR3 in DNA: TGTGCCAGCAGTTTATCGGGTGGGGACAGGGCTAATCAGCCCCAGCATTTT.

The sample holds a few counts of this clonotype. This rearrangement joins TRBV2 to TRBJ2-7, with 9 bases lining up with TRBD2. The junction had 8 bases not matched to a gene; V was cut back by 3 bases and J by 5 bases. The CDR3 contains 15 residues. Per the germline V gene, CDR1 is SNHLY and CDR2 is FYNNEI. This CDR3 reads CASSDVAGVKNEQYF. As DNA, the CDR3 is TGTGCCAGCAGTGATGTAGCGGGAGTAAAGAACGAGCAGTACTTC.

This clonotype was recorded a few times. The chain couples TRBV29-1 to TRBJ2-1; D is ambiguous. In germline, CDR1 is SQVTM, CDR2 ANQGSEA. This CDR3 is 12 amino acids long. V was cut by 0 bases and J by 7 bases, with 7 bases left in between. CDR3 DNA: TGCAGCGTTGAAGATCCGAAGAATGAGCAGTTCTTC. Its protein is CSVEDPKNEQFF.

This clonotype was detected ten times or more. V usage is TRBV27 and J usage is TRBJ2-5; 10 bases map to TRBD1. This CDR3 comprises 18 residues. CDR1 is MNHEY and CDR2 is SMNVEV in the germline V gene (reference sequence). V lost 7 bases to trimming and J lost 1 base; unmatched junction nucleotides: 15. CDR3 sequence (DNA): TGTGCCAGCACCTCCGGGTGGGGACAGGGGATAGGCCAAGAGACCCAGTACTTC. The encoded protein is CASTSGWGQGIGQETQYF.

The chain is built from TRBV6-2 or TRBV6-3 and TRBJ2-2; D unresolved. Germline CDR1 MNHEY, CDR2 SVGEGT. The CDR3 covers 13 residues. Trimming cost V 1 base and J 5 bases, with 5 bases left between them. The CDR3 DNA reads as TGTGCCAGCAGTTACTTTCCAACCGGGGAGCTGTTTTTT. Protein sequence: CASSYFPTGELFF.

This clonotype has ten or more counts. J is TRBJ1-5 and V is TRBV5-8; TRBD1 matches at 7 bases. CDR1 is SGHTS and CDR2 is YDEGEE in the germline V gene. V gave up 4 bases and J gave up 3 bases; unmatched junction bases: 10. The length of the CDR3 is 16 residues. Written as DNA, the CDR3 is TGTGCCAGCAGCCCATCTCAGGGGGTCTTCAATCAGCCCCAGCATTTT. This encodes CASSPSQGVFNQPQHF.

The chain is built from TRBV25-1 and TRBJ1-4; tentatively, D is TRBD1 (5 bases). Germline V gives CDR1 MGHDK, CDR2 SYGVNS. The CDR3 has 17 residues. V was shortened by 3 bases and J by 3 bases, with 17 bases between the two germline ends. In DNA form, the CDR3 reads TGTGCCAGCAGTGAGGCACGTGGCGGGGCGGCTAATGAAAAACTGTTTTTT. It yields the protein CASSEARGGAANEKLFF.

Only a few counts were recorded for this clonotype. The chain has TRBV6-5 and TRBJ2-1; maybe TRBD1 (6 bases). V was trimmed by 3 bases and J by 8 bases, leaving 14 bases between them. Germline assignment: CDR1 MNHEY and CDR2 SVGAGI. The CDR3 consists of 14 residues. The CDR3 is CASSYSSTGYEQFF. CDR3 nucleotides: TGTGCCAGCAGTTATTCCAGCACAGGGTATGAGCAGTTCTTC.

V usage is TRBV20-1 and J usage is TRBJ2-7; 8 nucleotides match TRBD2. The CDR3 loop spans 14 amino acids. Per the germline V gene, CDR1 is DFQATT and CDR2 is SNEGSKA (reference sequence). The ends lost 5 bases at V and 2 bases at J; junction bases unmatched: 8. The CDR3, as DNA: TGCAGTGCTGGGGCTACGGGGGGGGCCTACGAGCAGTACTTC. It codes for CSAGATGGAYEQYF.

This clonotype was counted a few times. This chain joins TRBV7-7 and TRBJ1-1, with a possible D match to TRBD1 (6 bases). The CDR3 spans 15 residues. Germline lookup yields CDR1 SSHAT and CDR2 FNYEAQ (reference sequence). Trimming left V 4 bases short and J 4 bases short, with 16 bases between. The CDR3 sequence: CASSSREEGVTEAFF. CDR3 nucleotides: TGTGCCAGCAGCTCCCGGGAAGAGGGGGTCACTGAAGCTTTCTTT.

The rearrangement uses TRBV6-2 or TRBV6-3 and TRBJ2-7; D is unresolved. Trimming took 4 bases from V and 2 from J, leaving 21 bases between them. Germline CDR1 MNHEY, CDR2 SVGEGT. This CDR3 is built from 17 residues. The CDR3 loop is CASSLVGPPVTPYEQYF. CDR3 nucleotide sequence: TGTGCCAGCAGTTTAGTTGGTCCTCCAGTGACACCCTACGAGCAGTACTTC.

This clonotype occurred many times. V usage is TRBV11-2 and J usage is TRBJ1-2; no definite D call. This CDR3 has 16 residues. Germline V gene data show CDR1 as SGHAT and CDR2 as FQNNGV. Trimming removed 1 base from V and 1 base from J, with 13 bases in between. The CDR3 DNA is TGTGCCAGCAGCTTAGGCGGCAGCGCCTTTAACTATGGCTACACCTTC. This gives the protein CASSLGGSAFNYGYTF.

In its sample, this clonotype was seen a few times. The chain employs TRBV7-2 and TRBJ2-7; D is possibly TRBD2 (6 bases). Germline V lookup: CDR1 SGHTA, CDR2 FQGNSA. This CDR3 contains 13 residues. V shed 6 bases and J shed 6 bases, with 15 bases lying between them. CDR3 DNA: TGTGCCAGCAGTTCCAGGATGGGGGGCGAGCAGTACTTC. Amino acids: CASSSRMGGEQYF. Supplemented by reference TRBV7-2 and TRBJ2-7, the full variable domain reads GAGVSQSPSNKVTEKGKDVELRCDPISGHTALYWYRQSLGQGLEFLIYFQGNSAPDKSGLPSDRFSAERTGGSVSTLTIQRTQQEDSAVYLCASSSRMGGEQYFGPGTRLTVT.

This clonotype appeared many times. This chain links TRBV10-3 with TRBJ2-2; D possibly matches TRBD1 or TRBD2 (6 bases each). CDR3 length equals 15 residues. V lost 10 bases and J lost 6, with 21 bases in between. Germline CDR1 ENHRY, CDR2 SYGVKD. The CDR3 DNA is TGTGCCAGCACTTTCAGGGGTAGCGGTGCCGGGGAGCTGTTTTTT. It specifies CASTFRGSGAGELFF.

The table lists this clonotype with a few counts. This rearrangement joins TRBV5-4 to TRBJ2-5, with 11 bases identical to TRBD2. CDR1 SGHNT and CDR2 YYREEE come from the germline V gene (reference sequence). Trimming took 4 bases from V and 0 from J; bases not matched to a gene: 5. CDR3 size: 16 residues. The CDR3 DNA reads TGTGCCAGCAGCACAGTAGCGGGGGGGTACCAAGAGACCCAGTACTTC. Translating gives CASSTVAGGYQETQYF.

V usage is TRBV10-3 and J usage is TRBJ2-5; TRBD1 might be the D (6 bases). The CDR3 is 16 amino acids. V gave up 2 bases and J gave up 4 bases, with 17 bases separating them. Germline V lookup: CDR1 ENHRY, CDR2 SYGVKD. The CDR3 here is CAISEPVTGLRETQYF. Written as DNA, the CDR3 is TGTGCCATCAGTGAGCCGGTGACAGGTTTAAGAGAGACCCAGTACTTC.

This clonotype was recorded many times. The chain joins TRBV11-2 to TRBJ1-2; TRBD1 is a possible D gene (5 bases). CDR1 is SGHAT and CDR2 is FQNNGV in the germline V gene. The CDR3 is 12 amino acids. Trimming pared 1 base from V and 10 bases from J, leaving 10 bases between. The CDR3 reads CASSLATALYTF. The CDR3 coding sequence is TGTGCCAGCAGCTTAGCGACAGCCCTCTACACCTTC. Complete variable domain (other parts from reference TRBV11-2 and TRBJ1-2): EAGVAQSPRYKIIEKRQSVAFWCNPISGHATLYWYQQILGQGPKLLIQFQNNGVVDDSQLPKDRFSAERLKGVDSTLKIQPAKLEDSAVYLCASSLATALYTFGSGTRLTVV.

This clonotype was counted ten times or more. The chain carries TRBV4-1 and TRBJ2-3; 7 bases agree with TRBD1. Germline trimming cut 2 bases from V and 2 bases from J; bases unmatched to any gene: 7. The CDR3 is 16 residues long. Looked up from germline, CDR1 is MGHRA and CDR2 is YSYEKL. The CDR3 nucleotides are TGCGCCAGCAGCCAATGGTTACAGGGGAACACAGATACGCAGTATTTT. Translating gives CASSQWLQGNTDTQYF.

This clonotype came up many times. The chain recombines TRBV19 with TRBJ1-6; D remains ambiguous. The CDR3 has 16 residues. V lost 5 bases to trimming and J lost 0 bases, with 11 bases between them. Germline V CDR1 and CDR2: LNHDA, SQIVND (reference sequence). In DNA form, the CDR3 reads TGTGCCAGTAGTGCGCGGATGAGCTCCTATAATTCACCCCTCCACTTT. This sequence encodes CASSARMSSYNSPLHF.

This clonotype has a count of ten or more. V and J are TRBV20-1 and TRBJ2-1, with TRBD1 identical over 9 bases. Germline assignment: CDR1 DFQATT and CDR2 SNEGSKA (reference sequence). The CDR3 is made up of 15 amino acids. With 0 bases clipped from V and 8 bases from J, the junction kept 8 bases outside the gene matches. The chain's CDR3 is CSAREVRTGAHEQFF. DNA for the CDR3: TGCAGTGCTAGAGAGGTCAGGACAGGGGCCCATGAGCAGTTCTTC.

The V gene is TRBV9, the J gene TRBJ2-1; 11 bases fit TRBD2. Trimming took 1 base from V and 5 from J; bases not matched to a gene: 2. The CDR3 sequence is 15 residues long. Germline values: CDR1 SGDLS, CDR2 YYNGEE. CDR3 protein: CASSVLAGGDNEQFF. The CDR3 nucleotides read TGTGCCAGCAGCGTACTAGCGGGGGGAGACAATGAGCAGTTCTTC.

The sample holds a few counts of this clonotype. The J gene is TRBJ2-5, the V gene TRBV10-3; either TRBD1 or TRBD2 may fit D (5 bases each). The ends were cut back, 2 bases at V and 5 bases at J, with 18 bases in the middle. The CDR3 consists of 16 residues. Germline CDR1 is ENHRY and CDR2 is SYGVKD. CDR3 sequence (DNA): TGTGCCATCAGTGAGGCAGGGCTAGCAGAGAGGGAGACCCAGTACTTC. Amino acid sequence: CAISEAGLAERETQYF.